This TCR beta chain was documented in a study of vaccination and CD4 T cells after COVID-19. Study at large: The interval from dose two to post-vaccine sampling had a median of about 66 days, and it ranged from 14 to 241.

Looked up from germline, CDR1 is SGHTA and CDR2 is FQGNSA. The CDR3 length is 15 residues. Trimming stripped 3 bases from V and 2 bases from J, with 14 bases between. Study-wide points: Looking at convalescent patients, a median approximately 83% of reactive clones were present only post-vaccination.

Notes on this clonotype: Its antigen is unidentified.

Cultured CD4+ T-cell DNA underwent Oncomine TCR Beta short-read sequencing. Using its own MiXCR run on the PCR reads, TCRdb lists one record per CDR3 protein. The sample carries about 20,000 distinct CDR3 sequences, 45% to 55% recorded once. Treatment reported: roughly nine-day PBMC culture with coronavirus spike peptide pools or control peptides (ViraFEST assay). Peptide pool stimulation in ViraFEST expanded antigen-specific T cells, whose TCRs were then sequenced. Sequenced material: CD4+ T cells from blood, cultured in vitro. The sequence derives from a human donor who had recovered from COVID-19. J is TRBJ2-7 and V is TRBV7-2; weak D call: TRBD2 (6 bases). The CDR3 here is CASSFSNSGPYEQYF. The CDR3 bases are TGTGCCAGCAGCTTTTCGAATAGCGGACCCTACGAGCAGTACTTC.